The rows below give T cell receptor beta chains drawn from one sample of a study of technical replicates of blood from several donors. Generated by immunoSEQ multiplex PCR, the TCRdb table keeps only in-frame clones and is missing some. The sample contains nearly 80,000 clones, about 92% of which appear only once. Sequencing input: T cells isolated from PBMCs. The receptors derive from a human donor in good health. Both conserved end residues are part of each CDR3. The D gene is left open where the match is weak. The listing skips clone size in some rows; elsewhere it reads once, few, many or a size class.

CASSLLYQGQSSGANVLTF	TGTGCTAGCAGCTTACTTTATCAGGGACAGAGCTCTGGGGCCAACGTCCTGACTTTC	TRBV7-7	TRBD1	.	TRBJ2-6
CASASLTSGGYNEQFF	TGTGCCAGTGCTTCTCTAACTAGCGGGGGGTACAATGAGCAGTTCTTC	TRBV19	TRBD2	once	TRBJ2-1
CASRVSGSFGNEQFF	TGTGCCAGCAGGGTTAGCGGGAGTTTTGGCAATGAGCAGTTCTTC	TRBV6-5	TRBD2	.	TRBJ2-1
CASSRVSTEAFF	TGTGCCAGTTCCAGGGTCTCCACTGAAGCTTTCTTT	TRBV19	.	.	TRBJ1-1
CASKRGGRPVNEKLFF	TGTGCCAGCAAAAGGGGAGGTCGGCCTGTCAATGAAAAACTGTTTTTT	TRBV2	.	.	TRBJ1-4
CASSSPSISNEKLFF	TGTGCCAGCAGTTCACCGAGCATATCTAATGAAAAACTGTTTTTT	TRBV27	.	.	TRBJ1-4
CASSSTGTGYNQPQHF	TGTGCCAGCAGTTCAACCGGGACAGGTTACAATCAGCCCCAGCATTTT	TRBV6-5	TRBD1	.	TRBJ1-5
CASSYSSGETPYEQYF	TGTGCCAGCAGTTACTCAAGCGGGGAGACCCCCTACGAGCAGTACTTC	TRBV6-5	TRBD2	.	TRBJ2-7
CATFGTAYEQYF	TGTGCCACCTTTGGGACAGCCTACGAGCAGTACTTC	TRBV10-3	TRBD1	.	TRBJ2-7
CASSLVSGSLYEQFF	TGCGCCAGCAGCTTGGTTAGCGGGAGTCTCTATGAGCAGTTCTTC	TRBV5-1	TRBD2	.	TRBJ2-1
CASSLDPGQGANSNQPQHF	TGTGCCAGCAGCTTGGATCCGGGACAGGGGGCGAATAGCAATCAGCCCCAGCATTTT	TRBV7-2	TRBD1	.	TRBJ1-5
CASSQDSHGTPGANVLTF	TGTGCCAGCAGCCAAGATTCCCATGGGACTCCTGGGGCCAACGTCCTGACTTTC	TRBV4-2	.	.	TRBJ2-6
CASSPGLIKETQYF	TGTGCCAGCAGCCCCGGACTGATAAAAGAGACCCAGTACTTC	TRBV7-3	.	.	TRBJ2-5
CASRGRQTGELFF	TGTGCCAGCAGAGGAAGACAAACCGGGGAGCTGTTTTTT	TRBV6-1	.	.	TRBJ2-2
CASRRFSGATNEKLFF	TGTGCCAGCAGAAGATTTTCGGGAGCAACTAATGAAAAACTGTTTTTT	TRBV2	.	.	TRBJ1-4
CASRSGVTYEQYF	TGTGCCAGCAGATCAGGGGTAACCTACGAGCAGTACTTC	TRBV28	.	once	TRBJ2-7
CASSPGTGKETQYF	TGTGCCAGCAGCCCCGGGACAGGAAAAGAGACCCAGTACTTC	TRBV7-3	TRBD1	.	TRBJ2-5
CASSLAASSYNEQFF	TGTGCCAGCAGCCTAGCTGCAAGCTCCTACAATGAGCAGTTCTTC	TRBV5-4	.	.	TRBJ2-1
CASSLGTGGYEQYF	TGTGCCAGCAGTCTGGGGACAGGGGGCTACGAGCAGTACTTC	TRBV6-5	TRBD1	.	TRBJ2-7
CASSFASGRPSYNEQFF	TGTGCCAGCAGCTTCGCTAGCGGGAGGCCCTCCTACAATGAGCAGTTCTTC	TRBV11-3	TRBD2	.	TRBJ2-1
CASSELSYNEQFF	TGTGCCAGCAGCGAGCTAAGTTACAATGAGCAGTTCTTC	TRBV9	.	.	TRBJ2-1
CASSEYGTGPTEAFF	TGTGCCAGCAGTGAATATGGGACAGGGCCCACTGAAGCTTTCTTT	TRBV2	TRBD1	.	TRBJ1-1
CASSSPGTTNYEQYF	TGTGCCAGCAGCTCCCCCGGGACTACCAACTACGAGCAGTACTTC	TRBV7-6	TRBD2	.	TRBJ2-7
CASSSGGLAGQETQYF	TGTGCCAGCAGCTCGGGGGGGCTAGCGGGACAAGAGACCCAGTACTTC	TRBV7-2	TRBD2	once	TRBJ2-5
CASSGIANTEAFF	TGTGCCAGCAGTGGTATAGCTAACACTGAAGCTTTCTTT	TRBV2	.	few	TRBJ1-1